Reported below is one T cell receptor beta chain. The data were obtained in a study of patients and donors after allogeneic stem cell transplantation. The germline V gene encodes CDR1 PRHDT and CDR2 FYEKMQ (reference sequence). The ends were cut back, 4 bases at V and 0 bases at J, with 23 bases in the middle. The CDR3 contains 19 residues. Each CDR3 protein gets one entry after TCRdb re-called the RT-PCR reads with MiXCR. The data hold over 200,000 distinct CDR3 sequences, with 38% observed a single time. The sequencing sample was made of blood, either unsorted or a sorted T cell fraction (not recorded which). This chain connects TRBV13 to TRBJ2-3; the D gene is possibly TRBD1 (6 bases). The origin of this receptor is a human donor who was either an allogeneic HSCT recipient or a stem cell or donor lymphocyte infusion donor (not recorded which). It is not recorded whose cells these are; they may come from a transplant donor. The CDR3: CASSSWDNQGITSTDTQYF. The CDR3 nucleotides read TGTGCCAGCAGCTCTTGGGACAACCAGGGGATTACTAGCACAGATACGCAGTATTTT.